This T cell receptor beta chain was captured in a study of T cells expressing NK-cell markers. Overall study context: Repertoires of TCR beta were obtained from T cells sorted as CD3+CD56+NKG2C+, CD3+CD56+NKG2C- and CD3+CD56-NKG2C+. The eight sequenced donors comprised seven who were HCMV-seropositive and one who was seronegative. Overall study findings and caveats: Unclear, still, was the HCMV specificity of the expanded NKG2C+ T cell clones. Each of about six donors carried dominant NKG2C+ clonotypes accounting for roughly 1.0-8% of CD8+ T cells.

The length of the CDR3 is 13 residues. CDR1 is SGDLS and CDR2 is YYNGEE in the germline V gene. Comments on this clonotype: Its cognate antigen is unknown.

TCRdb reanalyzed the 5' RACE reads and collapses them to one entry per CDR3 protein, without DNA. The repertoire shows about 30,000 distinct CDR3 sequences; the top ten hold about 60%. Sequenced input: blood T cells: a sorted CD56 or NKG2C T cell subset, CD4+ or CD8+ T cells, or bulk PBMC T cells (not recorded which). This sequence was found in a woman between 18 and 70 years old in good health. The J gene is TRBJ2-1, the V gene TRBV9; as DNA is missing, the TRBD2 call by TCRdb cannot be tested. The CDR3 loop reads CASGGTSGREQFF.